These T cell receptor beta chains were read from a single sample in a study of shared clonotypes between healthy human individuals. Produced via immunoSEQ multiplex PCR; TCRdb's table is partial and in-frame only. The sample lists over 75,000 clones; approximately 63% were seen once. What was sequenced was memory CD8+ T cells sorted from blood. The receptors shown here come from a man aged 25-40 years in good health. The CDR3 runs from the conserved cysteine through the conserved F or W. The D gene is left open where the match is weak. For some rows the clone size is stated as once, few or many, or as a class when expanded; others skip it.

>-|TRBJ1-1|TRBV7-2|-
CASSLLRGDAEAFF
TGTGCCAGCAGCTTATTAAGGGGGGACGCTGAAGCTTTCTTT
>-|TRBJ2-7|TRBV9|many
CASSGETNPAYEQYF
TGTGCCAGCAGCGGGGAGACCAACCCGGCCTACGAGCAGTACTTC
>-|TRBJ2-7|TRBV7-9|-
CASSHRRVVSYEQYF
TGTGCCAGCAGCCATCGCAGGGTAGTATCCTACGAGCAGTACTTC
>-|TRBJ2-7|TRBV28|-
CASSLGEQYF
TGTGCCAGCAGTCTGGGGGAGCAGTACTTC
>TRBD2|TRBJ2-7|TRBV10-2|-
CASSSGTSGSSEQYF
TGCGCCAGCAGCTCCGGGACTAGCGGGAGCAGCGAGCAGTACTTC
>TRBD2|TRBJ2-3|TRBV9|-
CASSVAGGRSTDTQYF
TGTGCCAGCAGCGTAGCGGGAGGGCGGAGCACAGATACGCAGTATTTT
>-|TRBJ2-1|TRBV9|-
CASSVFGGIDEQFF
TGTGCCAGCAGCGTATTCGGTGGTATCGATGAGCAGTTCTTC
>-|TRBJ1-5|TRBV19|-
CASTLGDPYQPQHF
TGTGCCAGTACATTGGGGGATCCCTATCAGCCCCAGCATTTT
>-|TRBJ2-7|TRBV28|-
CASSGPGAVEEQYF
TGTGCCAGCAGTGGGCCAGGGGCGGTAGAGGAGCAGTACTTC
>-|TRBJ2-7|TRBV7-8|-
CASSLSAMNEQYF
TGTGCCAGCAGCTTATCAGCCATGAACGAGCAGTACTTC
>TRBD1|TRBJ2-7|TRBV7-2|-
CASSLQGANYEQYF
TGTGCCAGCAGCCTCCAGGGGGCAAACTACGAGCAGTACTTC
>-|TRBJ2-5|TRBV5-1|-
CASSLGSGQETQYF
TGCGCCAGCAGCTTAGGTAGCGGACAAGAGACCCAGTACTTC
>TRBD1|TRBJ2-1|TRBV29-1|-
CSVGTGGYNEQFF
TGCAGCGTGGGGACAGGGGGCTACAATGAGCAGTTCTTC
>TRBD2|TRBJ2-3|TRBV28|few
CASSSLERDYRSTDTQYF
TGTGCCAGCAGCTCCCTGGAGCGGGACTATCGTAGCACAGATACGCAGTATTTT
>-|TRBJ1-2|TRBV5-5|medium-sized
CASSSTASNYGYTF
TGTGCCAGCAGTTCGACAGCGTCTAACTATGGCTACACCTTC
>TRBD1|TRBJ1-5|TRBV2|-
CASSHDGTGGIQPQHF
TGTGCCAGCAGCCACGACGGGACAGGGGGCATTCAGCCCCAGCATTTT
>-|TRBJ1-2|TRBV27|-
CASSFWGADEDGYTF
TGTGCCAGCAGTTTCTGGGGGGCGGACGAGGATGGCTACACCTTC
>TRBD2|TRBJ2-7|TRBV27|-
CASSASGRAFSYEQYF
TGTGCCAGCAGCGCTAGCGGGAGGGCCTTCAGTTACGAGCAGTACTTC
>-|TRBJ2-5|TRBV28|-
CASHPRQAKETQYF
TGTGCCAGCCACCCCCGACAGGCTAAAGAGACCCAGTACTTC